This section outlines one T cell receptor beta chain sequence together with its context. Its target is not known. Mismatch with germline at one junction end may stem from a read error. This sample was included in a study of OX40 agonist ivuxolimab in advanced cancers. About the study: Prior anti-PD-1, anti-PD-L1 or anti-CTLA-4 therapy did not bar entry, and about 40% had some.

Germline CDR1 is SGHRS and CDR2 is YFSETQ. This CDR3 comprises 14 residues. General study results and limits: Some nonresponders likewise displayed low normalized T-cell clonal expansion. Averaged across samples, CD8+ T cells carried more expanded clones than CD4+ did.

The method was immunoSEQ multiplex PCR; TCRdb's version includes in-frame clones alone and lacks a portion of them. Here the sample spans 97,000 or so clones, 85% to 90% being singletons. The sample consisted of CD4+ or CD8+ T cells sorted from blood, taken in a trial of the OX40 agonist ivuxolimab. This TCR derives from an adult with an advanced solid tumor such as melanoma, head and neck, liver or kidney cancer. J is TRBJ2-2 and V is TRBV5-1, with D possibly matching TRBD2 (6 bases). In DNA form, the CDR3 reads TGCGTCAGCAGCCCCGGAGGGCCGACCGGGGAGCTGTTTTTT. Its protein product is CVSSPGGPTGELFF.